This TCR beta chain is drawn from a study of tumor-infiltrating lymphocytes in primary liver carcinoma. Constant-region priming of approximately 500 ng total RNA yielded TCR beta cDNA. Three nested multiplex PCR rounds, a slightly modified ARM-PCR method, built the TCR beta libraries. TCRdb re-derived calls from the multiplex PCR reads in MiXCR, one entry per CDR3 protein. The sample contains approximately 330,000 distinct CDR3 sequences, less than 75% of which appear only once. The source of the blood RNA was unsorted whole blood, and germline DNA was extracted as well. The sequenced material came from peripheral blood. This receptor was obtained from a man aged 35-49 years with primary liver carcinoma and hepatitis B virus infection.

In DNA, the CDR3 is TGTGCCAGCAGCCCCGGACTAGCGGGAGCAGGGACCCAGTACTTC. It translates to CASSPGLAGAGTQYF. The chain recombines TRBV6-5 with TRBJ2-5, with TRBD2 matching 13 bases. V lost 6 bases, J lost 7 bases, and 8 bases stayed unmatched. The CDR3 contains 15 residues. CDR1 is MNHEY, CDR2 SVGAGI, per germline.